The sequence of this T cell receptor beta chain was determined in a study of blood T cell repertoires in COVID-19 (dated by TCRdb to about 2020). For the wider study: The collaborator samples originated in the United States, Italy and Spain and spanned the acute and convalescent phases of COVID-19. The material from the prospective study consisted of cDNA or gDNA derived from T cells, B-cell-depleted T cells, or PBMCs. Deeply sampled blood TCRbeta repertoires from subjects exposed to, actively infected with, or recovered from COVID-19 were included in the dataset. A freely available public database, intended as a resource for researchers studying the immune response to SARS-CoV-2, is where the repertoires were released. Samples were obtained from the ongoing ImmuneRACE study (first 160 participants) and from 1,254 subjects provided by 6 global collaborators. Sample metadata almost always included a de-identified subject ID, COVID-19 status, age in years and sex. Where HLA class I and class II types were available, the types were taken from metadata supplied by the sample provider, not from assay-based typing.

Paper-wide results and their limitations: How much clinical and demographic metadata was included differed by source and by participant, and the metadata was provided uncurated.

TCRbeta CDR3 regions were amplified from genomic DNA using the immunoSEQ Assay, a bias-controlled multiplex PCR. The authors processed their data as follows. Within the assay, amplification of reference gene primers was used to estimate how many nucleated cells each sample contained. Sequence reads were collapsed and filtered to measure the absolute abundance of every unique TCRbeta CDR3 rearrangement. Productive Simpson clonality was computed per sample as the square root of Simpson's diversity index over productive rearrangements. As stored in TCRdb, this immuneACCESS dataset retains in-frame rearrangements with V and J assigned. A fraction of the clones does not appear; measured against another copy, unresolved V genes explain less than half of the discrepancy, and the remainder lacks a known reason. From that table come the V and J calls and clone size; the DNA was used to work out D and trimming. The table for this sample lists about 230,000 clones; about 85% of them were counted only once. The ten largest clones capture around 0.97% of the sample.

Whole blood was collected in K2EDTA tubes by collaborating institutions according to the institutions' own protocols. For TCRbeta analysis, collaborators shipped samples as frozen whole blood, isolated PBMCs, or DNA extracted from either of those sample types. Germline trimming: 4 bases from V, 2 bases from J; junction bases outside gene matches: 6. CDR1 is given as MNHEY and CDR2 as SVGEGT, both from the germline V gene. Spanning cysteine to phenylalanine, the CDR3 consists of 16 amino acids. Just the 48-base CDR3 DNA is kept, in frame starting at base 1. Note on this clone: Its antigen remains undetermined. No qualities accompany the bases; no much larger clone lies one base away.

The chain employs TRBV6-2 or TRBV6-3 and TRBJ1-4, with 8 junctional bases fitting TRBD1. Specimen: peripheral blood. This receptor was identified in a man aged 40-50 years with acute or convalescent COVID-19. The DNA sequence is as follows: TGTGCCAGCAGTTCCCGCCGGACAGGGACTAATGAAAAACTGTTTTTT. Translated, this gives CASSSRRTGTNEKLFF.